The 28 T cell receptor beta chains presented below share a single source sample, sequenced in a study of control samples from healthy donors and cancer patients. The assay was immunoSEQ multiplex PCR, and TCRdb's table has in-frame clones only and misses some. The sample carries 85,000 to 110,000 clones, more than 85% recorded once. The specimen sequenced was PBMCs. The origin of the receptors is a man between 60 and 75 years old with lung cancer.

CDR3 protein: CASSQDRGAFYGYTF. CDR3 nucleotides: TGTGCCAGCAGCCAAGATAGAGGGGCGTTCTATGGCTACACCTTC. The V and J genes are TRBV14 and TRBJ1-2; tentative D call: TRBD1 (5 bases). CDR3 length equals 15 residues. Germline-derived CDR1 and CDR2 are SGHDN and FVKESK. With 0 bases removed from V and 4 bases from J, the gap between germline ends came to 12 bases. The complete variable domain, with remaining parts taken from reference TRBV14 and TRBJ1-2, reads EAGVTQFPSHSVIEKGQTVTLRCDPISGHDNLYWYRRVMGKEIKFLLHFVKESKQDESGMPNNRFLAERTGGTYSTLKVQPAELEDSGVYFCASSQDRGAFYGYTFGSGTRLTVV.

V gene TRBV5-5 combines with J gene TRBJ2-7; D may be TRBD2 (6 bases). CDR3 length: 14 amino acids. V lost 0 bases and J lost 7, with 14 bases in between. Germline CDR1 is SGHKS and CDR2 is YYEKEE (reference sequence). CDR3 region: CASSLAGVRGEQYV. Written as DNA, the CDR3 is TGTGCCAGCAGCTTGGCTGGAGTTCGGGGGGAGCAGTACGTC.

The V and J genes are TRBV5-1 and TRBJ1-4; D remains ambiguous. Germline-derived CDR1 and CDR2 are SGHRS and YFSETQ. CDR3 length: 13 residues. V was trimmed by 0 bases and J by 8 bases, leaving 8 bases between them. As DNA, the CDR3 is TGCGCCAGCAGCTTGGCCGAGAGGGAAAAACTGTTTTTT. Translation gives CASSLAEREKLFF.

This chain links TRBV7-7 with TRBJ2-5; 8 bases fit TRBD1. V lost 6 bases to trimming and J lost 1 base; unmatched junction nucleotides: 7. The germline CDR1 and CDR2 sequences are SSHAT and FNYEAQ (reference sequence). The CDR3 has 15 amino acids. CDR3: CASRKQGGGQETQYF. CDR3 nucleotide sequence: TGTGCCAGCAGAAAACAGGGGGGCGGCCAAGAGACCCAGTACTTC.

The rearrangement uses TRBV5-4 and TRBJ2-1; D unresolved. CDR1 SGHNT and CDR2 YYREEE come from the germline V gene (reference sequence). Deletions cut 1 base from V and 7 bases from J, with 6 bases between. CDR3 length: 12 residues. This chain's CDR3 is CASSLTVNEQFF. The CDR3 DNA reads TGTGCCAGCAGCTTGACAGTTAATGAGCAGTTCTTC.

This chain uses TRBV12-3 or TRBV12-4 with TRBJ2-7; 7 nucleotides align to TRBD1. V shed 5 bases and J 6 bases; nucleotides not matched to a gene: 7. This CDR3 comprises 13 residues. As DNA, the CDR3 is TGTGCCAGCAGTCGCAGGGGGTCGGGCGAGCAGTACGTC. As protein: CASSRRGSGEQYV.

The gene calls are TRBV6-1 and TRBJ1-2, with a weak D call TRBD1 (5 bases). Germline V lookup: CDR1 MNHNS, CDR2 SASEGT. V was clipped by 2 bases and J by 8 bases, with 12 bases between them. The CDR3 is 13 residues long. CDR3 region: CASSESPGKGYTF. CDR3 bases: TGTGCCAGCAGTGAAAGTCCAGGGAAGGGCTACACCTTC.

This chain uses TRBV6-1 with TRBJ1-5; D unclear. CDR1 is MNHNS, CDR2 SASEGT, per germline. The CDR3 has 13 amino acids. The V and J ends lost 3 bases and 5 bases respectively, with 8 bases between them. The CDR3 nucleotides read TGTGCCAGCAGTGACGGGAGCTATCAGCCCCAGCATTTT. It yields the protein CASSDGSYQPQHF.

This clone was seen only a few times. The gene calls are TRBV18 and TRBJ1-5; TRBD1 aligns across 9 bases. V lost 6 bases, J lost 0 bases, and 6 bases stayed unmatched. Germline CDR1 and CDR2: KGHSH and LQKENI. This CDR3 contains 16 residues. The CDR3 DNA reads as TGTGCCAGCTCGGGACAGGGTCTATATAGCAATCAGCCCCAGCATTTT. Translation gives CASSGQGLYSNQPQHF.

This clone was picked up a small number of times. The gene calls are TRBV3-1 (or the pseudogene TRBV3-2) and TRBJ1-4; D may be TRBD1 (6 bases). The V end was cut by 2 bases, the J end by 4 bases, with 8 bases between. Germline values: CDR1 LGHDT, CDR2 YNNKEL (reference sequence). The CDR3 has 14 amino acids. For the CDR3, the DNA is TGTGCCAGCAGCCAACGACAGGTTAATGAAAAACTGTTTTTT. Encoded protein: CASSQRQVNEKLFF.

The chain carries TRBV18 and TRBJ2-4, with 7 bases lining up with TRBD1. Looked up from germline, CDR1 is KGHSH and CDR2 is LQKENI. This CDR3 is built from 16 residues. The V and J ends lost 2 bases and 0 bases, in that order; junction bases with no gene match: 4. DNA of the CDR3: TGTGCCAGCTCACCAGGACAGGAGATAGCCAAAAACATTCAGTACTTC. Protein sequence: CASSPGQEIAKNIQYF.

CDR3 loop: CSASRQGSFGTEAFF. The CDR3 DNA follows: TGCAGTGCTAGTCGACAGGGAAGTTTCGGCACTGAAGCTTTCTTT. V gene TRBV20-1 combines with J gene TRBJ1-1; 7 bases agree with TRBD1. CDR1 is DFQATT and CDR2 is SNEGSKA in the germline V gene (reference sequence). The V gene end was trimmed by 3 bases and the J gene end by 4 bases; junction bases not matched to a gene: 11. The CDR3 loop spans 15 amino acids.

This sequence joins TRBV7-3 and TRBJ2-3; 11 nucleotides agree with TRBD2. Germline V gene data show CDR1 as SGHTA and CDR2 as FQGTGA. V shed 5 bases and J 2 bases; nucleotides not matched to a gene: 3. CDR3 length: 15 residues. CDR3 DNA: TGTGCCAGCAGCCTTAGCGGGGGGGTCACAGATACGCAGTATTTT. This codes for CASSLSGGVTDTQYF.

The V and J genes are TRBV5-4 and TRBJ1-3, with 8 bases lining up with TRBD1. Germline V lookup: CDR1 SGHNT, CDR2 YYREEE (reference sequence). The length of the CDR3 is 16 residues. Unmatched junction bases numbered 7, after V lost 4 bases and J lost 1 base. CDR3 loop: CASSPGQGISGNTIYF. In DNA, the CDR3 is TGTGCCAGCAGCCCAGGACAGGGCATTTCTGGAAACACCATATATTTT.

This chain links TRBV11-3 with TRBJ2-3; D gene uncertain. Germline-derived CDR1 and CDR2 are SGHNT and YENEEA. The CDR3 totals 15 residues. V shed 0 bases and J shed 3 bases, with 10 bases lying between them. CDR3 residues: CASSLDSRQTDTQYF. The CDR3 DNA reads TGTGCCAGCAGCTTAGATTCGCGGCAGACAGATACGCAGTATTTT.

This sequence joins TRBV24-1 and TRBJ2-2; D is uncertain. Per the germline V gene, CDR1 is KGHDR and CDR2 is SFDVKD. V was clipped by 5 bases and J by 6 bases, with 6 bases between them. The length of the CDR3 is 12 residues. The CDR3 bases are TGTGCCACCAGTGGGAATTCCGGGGAGCTGTTTTTT. The encoded protein is CATSGNSGELFF.

This clone is a singleton in its sample. The chain joins TRBV6-5 to TRBJ2-1; D gene uncertain. V shed 5 bases and J shed 6 bases, with 17 bases lying between them. This CDR3 contains 15 residues. Germline V lookup: CDR1 MNHEY, CDR2 SVGAGI. The chain's CDR3 is CASSTTLTYFNEQFF. The CDR3 DNA follows: TGTGCCAGCAGTACGACACTTACCTACTTCAATGAGCAGTTCTTC.

The chain joins TRBV18 to TRBJ2-5, with D hard to call. Germline CDR1 KGHSH, CDR2 LQKENI. The V end lost 1 base, the J end lost 4 bases, and 7 bases lay between the germline ends. This CDR3 is 13 amino acids long. The CDR3 nucleotides read TGTGCCAGCTCACCACGAAGTCTAGAGACCCAGTACTTC. Its translation: CASSPRSLETQYF. Together with reference TRBV18 and TRBJ2-5, the CDR3 gives the full variable domain: NAGVMQNPRHLVRRRGQEARLRCSPMKGHSHVYWYRQLPEEGLKFMVYLQKENIIDESGMPKERFSAEFPKEGPSILRIQQVVRGDSAAYFCASSPRSLETQYFGPGTRLLVL.

This clone was counted a few times. This rearrangement joins TRBV6-5 to TRBJ1-2, with D perhaps TRBD1 (5 bases). Trimming cost V 6 bases and J 0 bases, with 14 bases left between them. This CDR3 has 15 amino acids. CDR1 MNHEY and CDR2 SVGAGI come from the germline V gene. The CDR3 nucleotides are TGTGCCAGCAGACCTCAGGGTCCTTCTAACTATGGCTACACCTTC. This sequence encodes CASRPQGPSNYGYTF.

The chain links TRBV10-3 to TRBJ2-7; unclear D gene. The CDR3 has 12 residues. The germline V gene encodes CDR1 ENHRY and CDR2 SYGVKD. The V end was cut by 2 bases, the J end by 6 bases, with 8 bases between. The CDR3 loop is CAISEIPSEQYV. The DNA of the CDR3 is TGTGCCATCAGTGAGATACCGTCCGAGCAGTACGTC.

V is TRBV2 and J is TRBJ2-7, with TRBD1 as a possible D gene (6 bases). The length of the CDR3 is 13 residues. Trimming pared 6 bases from V and 3 bases from J, leaving 12 bases between. Germline V CDR1 and CDR2: SNHLY, FYNNEI. This CDR3 is CASRRDMNYEQYV. The DNA of the CDR3 is TGTGCCAGCAGACGGGACATGAACTACGAGCAGTACGTC.

As regards this clone: Sequence at one end of the junction differs from germline and may be a read error. The same CDR3 is also encoded by other DNA sequences in this sample. The chain employs TRBV24-1 and TRBJ2-2; possibly TRBD2 for D (6 bases). Germline assignment: CDR1 KGHDR and CDR2 SFDVKD. The CDR3 has 15 amino acids. The CDR3 DNA is TGTGCCACCAGTGTAGGGGCGGGGATCACCGGAGAGCTGTTTTTT. It yields the protein CATSVGAGITGELFF.

The J gene is TRBJ2-7, the V gene TRBV5-8; TRBD2 aligns across 8 bases. In germline, CDR1 is SGHTS, CDR2 YDEGEE. With V trimmed by 3 bases and J by 2 bases, 4 bases remained unmatched. This CDR3 spans 14 amino acids. This CDR3 reads CASSSGGAPYEQYF. The DNA for the CDR3 is TGTGCCAGCAGCTCCGGGGGGGCCCCCTACGAGCAGTACTTC.

This rearrangement joins TRBV5-8 to TRBJ2-5; maybe TRBD1 (6 bases). Germline-derived CDR1 and CDR2 are SGHTS and YDEGEE. This CDR3 is 16 amino acids long. Trimming took 2 bases from V and 5 from J, leaving 19 bases between them. CDR3 region: CASSFRTGLGMETQYF. In nucleotides, the CDR3 is TGTGCCAGCAGCTTTCGAACAGGGTTAGGTATGGAGACCCAGTACTTC.

The V and J genes are TRBV5-6 and TRBJ2-7, with D possibly TRBD1 on 6 matching bases. The length of the CDR3 is 14 residues. CDR1 is SGHDT and CDR2 is YYEEEE in the germline V gene. V lost 0 bases and J 3 bases, leaving 10 bases between the germline ends. CDR3 bases: TGTGCCAGCAGCTTGGGGGTACAGGGCTACGAGCAGTACGTC. Its translation is CASSLGVQGYEQYV.

This chain uses TRBV7-3 with TRBJ2-5; either TRBD1 or TRBD2 may fit D (5 bases each). The CDR3 spans 15 residues. Germline V gene data show CDR1 as SGHTA and CDR2 as FQGTGA. V lost 0 bases to trimming and J lost 4 bases, with 12 bases between them. The CDR3 DNA reads TGTGCCAGCAGCTTAACGTCCCTCGGGGCAGAGACCCAGTACTTC. This translates into CASSLTSLGAETQYF.

The rearrangement joins TRBV5-1 to TRBJ1-6, with D possibly TRBD1 on 5 matching bases. Trimming shortened V by 0 bases and J by 8 bases, and 12 bases separated the two germline ends. The germline V gene has CDR1 SGHRS and CDR2 YFSETQ. This CDR3 comprises 15 residues. The CDR3 coding sequence is TGCGCCAGCAGCTTGGATCAGGGTCCAGATTCACCCCTCCACTTT. This gives the protein CASSLDQGPDSPLHF.

This clone was detected only once. This rearrangement joins TRBV6-6 to TRBJ2-3; D remains unclear. Trimming cost V 8 bases and J 2 bases, with 8 bases left between them. The CDR3 is 12 amino acids. Germline V gene data show CDR1 as MNHNY and CDR2 as SVGAGI (reference sequence). The CDR3 bases are TGTGCCAGCCAAGGGTCCACAGATACGCAGTATTTT. It translates to CASQGSTDTQYF.